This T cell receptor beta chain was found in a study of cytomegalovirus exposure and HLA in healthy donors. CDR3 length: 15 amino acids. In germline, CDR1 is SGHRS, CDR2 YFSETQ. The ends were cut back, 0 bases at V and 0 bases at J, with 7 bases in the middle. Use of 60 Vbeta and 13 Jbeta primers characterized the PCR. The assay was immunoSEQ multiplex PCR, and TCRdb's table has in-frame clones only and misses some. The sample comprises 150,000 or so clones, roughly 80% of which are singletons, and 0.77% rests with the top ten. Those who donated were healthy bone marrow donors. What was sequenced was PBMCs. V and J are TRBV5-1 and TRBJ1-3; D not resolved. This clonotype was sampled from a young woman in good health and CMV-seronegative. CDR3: CASSLGTNSGNTIYF. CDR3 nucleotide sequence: TGCGCCAGCAGCTTGGGTACAAACTCTGGAAACACCATATATTTT.